Listed below are T cell receptor beta chains from one sample, sequenced in a study of cytomegalovirus exposure and HLA in healthy donors. Profiling relied on immunoSEQ multiplex PCR, and the TCRdb table lists in-frame clones only, not all of them. In the table there are more than 100,000 clones, around 70% of which are singletons. Sequenced: PBMCs. The receptors derive from a woman in her 40s in good health and CMV-seropositive. The CDR3 runs from the conserved cysteine through the conserved F or W. A D gene is named only where the DNA matches it firmly. A row's size may be missing; if present it is once, few, many or a size class.

size: -; V: TRBV29-1; D: -; J: TRBJ2-1; CDR3: CSVEDPRVNEQFF; DNA: TGCAGCGTTGAAGATCCCAGGGTGAATGAGCAGTTCTTC
size: few; V: TRBV7-2; D: -; J: TRBJ1-2; CDR3: CASSSRGGANYGYTF; DNA: TGTGCCAGCAGCTCCCGGGGAGGGGCTAACTATGGCTACACCTTC
size: -; V: TRBV29-1; D: -; J: TRBJ2-7; CDR3: CSVYTNYEQYF; DNA: TGCAGCGTGTACACAAACTACGAGCAGTACTTC
size: -; V: TRBV14; D: TRBD2; J: TRBJ2-5; CDR3: CASSQAASGGLYQETQYF; DNA: TGTGCCAGCAGCCAAGCGGCTAGCGGGGGCCTGTACCAAGAGACCCAGTACTTC
size: -; V: TRBV7-2; D: -; J: TRBJ2-7; CDR3: CASSFDRQYEQYF; DNA: TGTGCCAGCAGCTTCGACAGACAATACGAGCAGTACTTC
size: few; V: TRBV6-1; D: -; J: TRBJ1-3; CDR3: CASSDLQGRSGNTIYF; DNA: TGTGCCAGCAGTGACCTACAGGGCCGCTCTGGAAACACCATATATTTT
size: -; V: TRBV29-1; D: -; J: TRBJ2-1; CDR3: CSVGSGGNYNEQFF; DNA: TGCAGCGTTGGTTCAGGGGGGAACTACAATGAGCAGTTCTTC
size: -; V: TRBV10-3; D: TRBD2; J: TRBJ2-5; CDR3: CAISGGVAGGPRETQYF; DNA: TGTGCCATCAGTGGAGGAGTAGCGGGGGGGCCACGGGAGACCCAGTACTTC
size: -; V: TRBV5-6; D: -; J: TRBJ1-1; CDR3: CASSFIAAQGAFF; DNA: TGTGCCAGCAGCTTTATTGCGGCTCAGGGGGCTTTCTTT
size: -; V: TRBV11-1; D: TRBD2; J: TRBJ2-1; CDR3: CASSLSLAGGRNEQFF; DNA: TGTGCCAGCAGCTTGAGCCTAGCGGGGGGGCGTAATGAGCAGTTCTTC
size: -; V: TRBV25-1; D: -; J: TRBJ1-1; CDR3: CASSKTGLTEAFF; DNA: TGTGCCAGCAGTAAAACAGGCCTCACTGAAGCTTTCTTT
size: -; V: TRBV5-6; D: TRBD2; J: TRBJ2-3; CDR3: CASSFELAGGNTQYF; DNA: TGTGCCAGCAGCTTTGAACTAGCGGGGGGGAATACGCAGTATTTT
size: once; V: TRBV28; D: -; J: TRBJ2-5; CDR3: CASSLGEQAQETQYF; DNA: TGTGCCAGCAGTTTAGGGGAACAGGCCCAAGAGACCCAGTACTTC
size: -; V: TRBV6-5; D: -; J: TRBJ1-2; CDR3: CASSRGSVVGYTF; DNA: TGTGCCAGCAGTCGAGGGTCAGTAGTTGGCTACACCTTC
size: few; V: TRBV6-5; D: TRBD2; J: TRBJ2-7; CDR3: CASSLRGGWNEQYF; DNA: TGTGCCAGCAGCCTTCGCGGGGGGTGGAACGAGCAGTACTTC